This TCR beta chain was retrieved from a study of neurological immune-mediated disorders (dated by TCRdb to the late 2010s). Concerning the study at large: Among the approximately 35 multiple sclerosis patients, relapsing-remitting MS accounted for approximately 31 and secondary progressive MS accounted for 3. Using UMI-based sequencing, the study compared peripheral blood TCR-beta repertoires from patients with HTLV-I-associated myelopathy (HAM/TSP), patients with multiple sclerosis, and healthy controls. Alongside PBMC samples, the set of approximately 100 TCR-beta libraries contained longitudinal samples, technical triplicates, and paired CD4+ and CD8+ T-cell subsets that had been sorted. Longitudinal HAM/TSP and healthy donors were sampled at 3 time-points each (roughly 3-45 month intervals). The cohort included roughly 71 subjects: approximately 14 with HAM/TSP, roughly 35 with multiple sclerosis, and approximately 20 healthy controls.

In the paper's terms, the time point label means: longitudinal time-point 3. Unsorted PBMC libraries were generated from 2 million PBMCs stored in RNAlater at -80 °C until RNA extraction. The multiple sclerosis patients were enrolled in a US clinical protocol that evaluated disease progression with magnetic resonance imaging. Peripheral blood underwent Ficoll-Hypaque density gradient centrifugation to isolate PBMCs, which were then cryopreserved in liquid nitrogen. To synthesize cDNA, template-switch 5'RACE was performed with a primer carrying a 10-nucleotide random unique molecular identifier so that each TCR transcript was tagged. Each sequencing run produced over 170 million TCR-beta sequences covering 15-18 subjects. Total RNA was extracted with the RNeasy kit. Using the KAPA Real-time Library Amplification kit, TCR-beta VDJ regions were amplified with primers for the TCR constant region and the 5'RACE anchor. Sample indexes and Illumina adaptors were added in a first PCR, and a second PCR then increased library yield. After Ampure bead purification, the TCR product of roughly 650 bp was size-selected on a 2% E-gel SizeSelection system. Before pooling, libraries had their quality checked on a Bioanalyzer, their concentration measured with Qubit, and their quantity determined with the Kapa Library Quantification kit. An Illumina HiSeq 2500 sequenced the libraries paired-end 2 x 150 bp. To increase sequence diversity, about 25-31% phiX was spiked into each library pool. The study's own analysis went as follows. Quality-filtered reads were processed with the UMI-based MiGEC pipeline, which removed over 90% of raw TCR sequences during error correction. IMGT germline references were used for aligning VDJ genes, and each clonotype was defined as a unique CDR3 amino acid sequence together with its V-J genes. Clonal expansion, Shannon diversity and CDR3 relatedness (CalcPairwiseDistances, ClusterSamples) were evaluated with VDJtools, and phylogenetic trees were built with CLCbio workbench. Expanded clones were defined as having at least 8 unique UMIs, based on coefficient-of-variation modelling across technical triplicates. Through fastp at Q25 and MiXCR, TCRdb rebuilt clones from the public reads, retaining in-frame beta chains. Rows are combined by CDR3 protein, so each entry shows the most common genes and DNA. None of the V and J calls come from the authors' own analysis; TCRdb made them. This sample lists 84,000 or so distinct CDR3 sequences; roughly 4.3% were detected once. The top ten constitute 5.7% of the sample.

In the germline V gene, CDR1 corresponds to SGHRS and CDR2 to YFSETQ. Measured from the cysteine to the phenylalanine, the CDR3 is 17 residues long. The entry retains the CDR3 DNA only, 51 bases that are in frame from base 1. V and J are trimmed by 4 bases and 2 bases, and the gene matches miss 6 bases of the junction. Summary of the overall study and its limitations: Expanded clones from different subjects shared no identical CDR3 amino acid sequences, which suggests that TCR-beta repertoires were private in all groups. In phylogenetic analysis, the repertoires of 18 of 34 MS patients grouped into a cluster of related CDR3 sequences, which suggests a possible signature at the repertoire level. The MS cluster showed no association with clinical or MRI features, and the authors stated that larger cohorts are needed. TCR clonal expansion was greatest in HAM/TSP patients and smallest in MS patients, who ranked below even healthy controls.

This clonotype was seen ten or more times. Its antigen has not been determined. Per-base quality was not reported, and no clone a single base away is much larger than it. This TCR derives from a woman aged 60 to 75 with multiple sclerosis. The chain is assembled from TRBV5-1 and TRBJ2-6, and 10 bases in between align with TRBD2. The sequencing input was PBMCs. The CDR3 in this case is CASSKAGGSTGANVLTF. At the DNA level, the sequence is TGCGCCAGCAGCAAAGCGGGGGGGTCGACTGGGGCCAACGTCCTGACTTTC.